A selection of T cell receptor beta chains follows, all from one sample in a study of post-analysis software for immune sequencing data. Each CDR3 protein gets one entry after TCRdb re-called the PCR reads with MiXCR. The sample contains about 540,000 distinct CDR3 sequences, around a third of which appear only once. Sequenced input: blood. The receptors were sampled from a girl younger than 18 with multiple sclerosis. CDR3s include the opening cysteine and the closing phenylalanine or tryptophan. Fields, in order: V gene, clone size, D gene, J gene, CDR3 DNA, CDR3 protein. The D gene is left open where the match is weak. Not every row has a clone size; where given, it reads once, few, many or a size class.

TRBV12-5	few	.	TRBJ2-7	TGTGCTAGTGGTTTGCACCCCGCCGAGCAGTACTTC	CASGLHPAEQYF
TRBV20-1	few	TRBD2	TRBJ2-7	TGCAGTGCTAGAGATCTGGCGGGGGGGTTCCCCTACGAGCAGTACTTC	CSARDLAGGFPYEQYF
TRBV20-1	.	.	TRBJ1-1	TGCAGTGCCCGGGACCCCCGGGGGACTGAAGCTTTCTTT	CSARDPRGTEAFF
TRBV29-1	.	TRBD2	TRBJ2-3	TGCAGCGTTGAACTAGCGGGAAATACGCAGTATTTT	CSVELAGNTQYF
TRBV3-1	few	.	TRBJ2-3	TGTGCCAGCAGCCAAGCATGGCGCGATACGCAGTATTTT	CASSQAWRDTQYF
TRBV12-3/TRBV12-4	.	TRBD2	TRBJ2-3	TGTGCCAGCAGCAGACTAGCGGGGGGGAAAAAGCATACGCAGTATTTT	CASSRLAGGKKHTQYF
TRBV20-1	few	.	TRBJ2-1	TGCAGTGCGGACTGGACTGGTAATGAGCAGTTCTTC	CSADWTGNEQFF
TRBV20-1	many	.	TRBJ1-4	TGCAGTGCTAGGGGTCCTAATGAAAAACTGTTTTTT	CSARGPNEKLFF
TRBV7-6	.	.	TRBJ1-2	TGTGCCAGCAGCTTAGCGCCCAGGGACATAATTAACTATGGCTACACCTTC	CASSLAPRDIINYGYTF
TRBV2	once	.	TRBJ2-5	TGTGCCAGCAGCGAGAATTCGATCGGAGAGCAGTACTTC	CASSENSIGEQYF
TRBV6-6	few	TRBD2	TRBJ2-5	TGTGCCAGCAGCCCGACTAGCGGGAACCAAGAGACCCAGTACTTC	CASSPTSGNQETQYF
TRBV9	.	TRBD1	TRBJ1-1	TGTGCCAGCAGCCCCCACAGGGGGACCAACACTGAAGCTTTCTTT	CASSPHRGTNTEAFF
TRBV3-1	.	.	TRBJ1-1	TGTGCCAGCAGGTCCCAGGGCGAGAACACTGAAGCTTTCTTT	CASRSQGENTEAFF
TRBV20-1	few	.	TRBJ1-6	TGCAGTCCTTTACAGGGTTTAAATTCACCCCTCCACTTT	CSPLQGLNSPLHF
TRBV6-6	.	TRBD1	TRBJ1-2	TGTGCCAGCAGTTACTCCCAGGGGGGTGGCTACACCTTC	CASSYSQGGGYTF
TRBV3-1	.	.	TRBJ2-2	TGTGCCAGCAGCCAAGAGGTATCGGCCGGGGAGCTGTTTTTT	CASSQEVSAGELFF
TRBV29-1	few	.	TRBJ1-5	TGCAGCCCGCGCCTTAATCAGCCCCAGCATTTT	CSPRLNQPQHF
TRBV29-1	few	TRBD2	TRBJ2-1	TGCAGCGTTGAAGGGACTAGCGGGGGGGCTTACAATGAGCAGTTCTTC	CSVEGTSGGAYNEQFF
TRBV20-1	few	.	TRBJ2-1	TGCAGTGCTAGTGTCGGAGGGGGGAATGAGCAGTTCTTC	CSASVGGGNEQFF
TRBV6-5	few	TRBD1	TRBJ1-1	TGTGCCAGCAGTTACCCCATCGGACAGGTTGGGTTCAAGAACACTGAAGCTTTCTTT	CASSYPIGQVGFKNTEAFF
TRBV20-1	few	TRBD2	TRBJ2-3	TGCAGTGCTCTCTCACGGGGACTAGCGGGGCACACAGATACGCAGTATTTT	CSALSRGLAGHTDTQYF
TRBV5-1	few	.	TRBJ2-7	TGCGCCAGCAGGGGGGCCTTAAGCTCCTACGAGCAGTACTTC	CASRGALSSYEQYF
TRBV5-1	few	.	TRBJ1-2	TGCGCCAGCAGCTTGGACCCCGGCGGCTATGGCTACACCTTC	CASSLDPGGYGYTF
TRBV4-1	many	TRBD2	TRBJ2-7	TGCGCCAGCAGCCAAGGACTAGCGAGCTCCTACGAGCAGTACTTC	CASSQGLASSYEQYF
TRBV5-5	few	.	TRBJ2-7	TGTGCCAGCACCCAGGACCCCCACGAGCAGTACTTC	CASTQDPHEQYF
TRBV9	few	.	TRBJ1-1	TGTGCCAGCAGCCCCACCACCGTAGCTTTCTTT	CASSPTTVAFF
TRBV10-3	.	TRBD2	TRBJ2-5	TGTGCCATCAGGGGGACTAGCGGGGGAGGAGAGACCCAGTACTTC	CAIRGTSGGGETQYF